Presented here are 3 T cell receptor beta chains from one specimen sequenced in a study of shared clonotypes between healthy human individuals. Assay: immunoSEQ multiplex PCR; the TCRdb copy retains only in-frame clones and omits some. The table lists roughly 2 million clones, 85% to 95% of them singletons, with roughly 0.13% in the top ten. The sequenced material came from naive CD4+ T cells sorted from blood. Subset of the sample: CD45RA+ positively selected. These TCRs come from a man between 18 and 29 years old in good health.

The chain is built from TRBV19 and TRBJ2-3, with D unclear. Germline CDR1 and CDR2: LNHDA and SQIVND (reference sequence). The CDR3 spans 11 residues. The ends were cut back, 5 bases at V and 6 bases at J, with 6 bases in the middle. CDR3 loop: CASSAYDTQYF. CDR3 nucleotide sequence: TGTGCCAGTAGTGCATACGATACGCAGTATTTT. Full variable domain (missing parts from reference TRBV19 and TRBJ2-3): DGGITQSPKYLFRKEGQNVTLSCEQNLNHDAMYWYRQDPGQGLRLIYYSQIVNDFQKGDIAEGYSVSREKKESFPLTVTSAQKNPTAFYLCASSAYDTQYFGPGTRLTVL.

For the CDR3, the DNA is TGCGCCAGCAGCGCTCGGGACAGGGAGGTGGGTTCACCCCTCCACTTT. Protein: CASSARDREVGSPLHF. The V gene is TRBV4-1, the J gene TRBJ1-6, with 9 bases fitting TRBD1. The V segment lost 5 bases and the J segment 9 bases; nucleotides outside the gene matches: 11. Germline CDR1 reads MGHRA; CDR2 reads YSYEKL. This CDR3 region has 16 residues.

This chain links TRBV7-2 with TRBJ1-4; possibly TRBD1 for D (5 bases). Germline V gene lookup returns CDR1 SGHTA and CDR2 FQGNSA. Trimming left V 0 bases short and J 8 bases short, with 7 bases between. The CDR3 spans 13 residues. The CDR3 region has the DNA TGTGCCAGCAGCTTAGCAGGGGTCGAAAAACTGTTTTTT. It specifies CASSLAGVEKLFF.